The 20 T cell receptor beta chains presented below share a single source sample, sequenced in a study of shared clonotypes between healthy human individuals. Sequencing was performed with immunoSEQ multiplex PCR; in TCRdb, only in-frame clones are kept and a portion is missing. The sample includes some 700,000 clones, 90% seen only once; the top ten take roughly 36%. Material for sequencing was memory CD8+ T cells from PBMCs. Subset of the sample: CD45RO+ cells pooled with CCR7-negative TemRA cells. These receptors all stem from a man aged 18-30 years in good health. Some clones in this sample may be carry-over from other donors' samples.

As regards this clone: Other DNA variants within this sample encode the same CDR3. V usage is TRBV9 and J usage is TRBJ2-7; 7 bases are a match to TRBD1. CDR3 length equals 13 residues. V lost 3 bases and J lost 2; bases outside the gene matches: 2. Germline values: CDR1 SGDLS, CDR2 YYNGEE. The DNA of the CDR3 is TGTGCCAGCAGCGGACAGGGTCCCTACGAGCAGTACTTC. Translated: CASSGQGPYEQYF.

This clone has ten or more counts. This chain uses TRBV6-4 with TRBJ2-2; 10 nucleotides line up with TRBD2. Germline CDR1 reads MRHNA; CDR2 reads SNTAGT. V was pared by 4 bases and J by 3 bases, with 2 bases of the junction left unmatched. The CDR3 has 15 residues. This chain's CDR3 is CASSALAGDTGELFF. The DNA of the CDR3 is TGTGCCAGCAGTGCCCTAGCGGGGGACACCGGGGAGCTGTTTTTT.

This sequence joins TRBV27 and TRBJ2-3; D might be TRBD2 (6 bases). V was pared by 6 bases and J by 9 bases, with 13 bases between. Germline V lookup: CDR1 MNHEY, CDR2 SMNVEV (reference sequence). The CDR3 length is 12 residues. The DNA for the CDR3 is TGTGCCAGCAGCCTCCCCGGGAGAACGCAGTATTTT. Encoded protein: CASSLPGRTQYF.

V gene TRBV4-1 combines with J gene TRBJ2-7; 9 bases fit TRBD2. The germline gives CDR1 MGHRA, CDR2 YSYEKL. The V and J ends lost 1 base and 5 bases, in that order; junction bases with no gene match: 9. The length of the CDR3 is 16 residues. The CDR3 DNA is TGCGCCAGCAGCCAAGGCCCCTCTAGCGGGAAGGACGAGCAGTACTTC. Translation gives CASSQGPSSGKDEQYF.

V and J are TRBV6-5 and TRBJ2-1; D not resolved. V lost 2 bases and J 7 bases, leaving 12 bases between the germline ends. Germline-derived CDR1 and CDR2 are MNHEY and SVGAGI. This CDR3 is 14 amino acids long. CDR3 residues: CASSYPGFGNEQFF. In DNA, the CDR3 is TGTGCCAGCAGTTACCCCGGGTTCGGGAATGAGCAGTTCTTC.

This sequence joins TRBV28 and TRBJ1-2, with 11 bases aligning to TRBD1. V was clipped by 3 bases and J by 8 bases; unmatched bases: 8. The CDR3 is 15 residues long. CDR1 is MDHEN, CDR2 SYDVKM, per germline. The CDR3 DNA reads TGTGCCAGCAGTTTTTGGGGACAGGGGGTTGTAGGCTACACCTTC. Residues: CASSFWGQGVVGYTF.

V gene TRBV13 combines with J gene TRBJ2-7; D possibly matches TRBD1 or TRBD2 (5 bases each). V dropped 0 bases and J dropped 0 bases, with 15 bases sitting between them. The germline gives CDR1 PRHDT, CDR2 FYEKMQ (reference sequence). The CDR3 covers 17 residues. The CDR3 sequence is CASSLGPGASLSYEQYF. CDR3 nucleotide sequence: TGTGCCAGCAGCTTAGGCCCCGGGGCCTCGCTCTCCTACGAGCAGTACTTC.

This rearrangement joins TRBV27 to TRBJ2-1, with 8 bases aligning to TRBD1. Germline CDR1 and CDR2: MNHEY and SMNVEV (reference sequence). J was trimmed by 4 bases and V by 2 bases; bases with no gene match: 10. CDR3 length: 17 residues. The CDR3 coding sequence is TGTGCCAGCAGTTTACGGCTACGGCAGGGGGCTTACAATGAGCAGTTCTTC. This codes for CASSLRLRQGAYNEQFF.

The chain couples TRBV5-1 to TRBJ1-1; tentative D call: TRBD1 (5 bases). In germline, CDR1 is SGHRS, CDR2 YFSETQ. With 5 bases removed from V and 1 base from J, the gap between germline ends came to 9 bases. The CDR3 loop spans 13 amino acids. The CDR3 bases are TGCGCCAGCAGTCTGGGGACGAACACTGAAGCTTTCTTT. This sequence encodes CASSLGTNTEAFF.

This clone was recorded once. The chain links TRBV19 to TRBJ2-3; TRBD2 matches 8 bases. V was clipped by 2 bases and J by 5 bases; unmatched bases: 6. The CDR3 totals 15 residues. The V gene's germline CDR1 is LNHDA and CDR2 SQIVND (reference sequence). The CDR3 region has the DNA TGTGCCAGTAGTATAAACCGGGAGGGCCTAGATACGCAGTATTTT. The encoded protein is CASSINREGLDTQYF. Full variable domain (missing parts from reference TRBV19 and TRBJ2-3): DGGITQSPKYLFRKEGQNVTLSCEQNLNHDAMYWYRQDPGQGLRLIYYSQIVNDFQKGDIAEGYSVSREKKESFPLTVTSAQKNPTAFYLCASSINREGLDTQYFGPGTRLTVL.

The genes are TRBV9 and TRBJ2-3, with 8 positions matching TRBD1. The CDR3 has 16 residues. The junction had 10 bases not matched to a gene; V was cut back by 1 base and J by 6 bases. CDR1 and CDR2 (germline): SGDLS, YYNGEE. The CDR3 DNA reads TGTGCCAGCAGCGTAATCTCGCAGGGGGCCCCGGATACGCAGTATTTT. The encoded protein is CASSVISQGAPDTQYF. Full variable domain (missing parts from reference TRBV9 and TRBJ2-3): DSGVTQTPKHLITATGQRVTLRCSPRSGDLSVYWYQQSLDQGLQFLIQYYNGEERAKGNILERFSAQQFPDLHSELNLSSLELGDSALYFCASSVISQGAPDTQYFGPGTRLTVL.

The V call is TRBV7-9, the J call TRBJ1-1, with 7 bases lining up with TRBD1. CDR3 length: 13 residues. The germline V gene has CDR1 SEHNR and CDR2 FQNEAQ (reference sequence). The CDR3 loop is CVCRQGSNTEAFF. As DNA, the CDR3 is TGTGTCTGCCGACAGGGTTCGAACACTGAAGCTTTCTTT.

The chain links TRBV19 to TRBJ1-5; TRBD1 might be the D (5 bases). Germline V gene data show CDR1 as LNHDA and CDR2 as SQIVND (reference sequence). V lost 6 bases, J lost 6 bases, and 12 bases lay in between. The CDR3 length is 13 residues. As DNA, the CDR3 is TGTGCCAGTAGGGGGGGGGAGGTTCAGCCCCAGCATTTT. Translating gives CASRGGEVQPQHF.

This clone was counted a few times. This chain links TRBV27 with TRBJ1-2; perhaps TRBD1 as D (6 bases). This CDR3 has 15 amino acids. Germline loops: CDR1 MNHEY, CDR2 SMNVEV (reference sequence). Trimming took 0 bases from V and 4 from J, leaving 12 bases between them. This CDR3 is CASSLSAGAGYGYTF. The CDR3 DNA follows: TGTGCCAGCAGTTTATCGGCAGGGGCGGGCTATGGCTACACCTTC.

J is TRBJ1-3 and V is TRBV27; possible D gene TRBD1, 5 bases. The CDR3 loop spans 16 amino acids. Looked up from germline, CDR1 is MNHEY and CDR2 is SMNVEV (reference sequence). Trimming pared 7 bases from V and 4 bases from J, leaving 20 bases between. The DNA for the CDR3 is TGTGCCAGCACCCACCGGGGGGTTCCGCGGGGAAACACCATATATTTT. Amino acid sequence: CASTHRGVPRGNTIYF.

The V call is TRBV19, the J call TRBJ1-1; 9 bases fit TRBD1. Losses at the gene ends were 7 bases for V and 3 bases for J; bases not matched to a gene: 9. The CDR3 has 15 residues. Germline loops: CDR1 LNHDA, CDR2 SQIVND (reference sequence). The CDR3 here is CASNRQGEIDTEAFF. CDR3 bases: TGTGCCAGTAATCGACAGGGGGAGATTGACACTGAAGCTTTCTTT. The full variable domain, rest sourced from reference TRBV19 and TRBJ1-1, is DGGITQSPKYLFRKEGQNVTLSCEQNLNHDAMYWYRQDPGQGLRLIYYSQIVNDFQKGDIAEGYSVSREKKESFPLTVTSAQKNPTAFYLCASNRQGEIDTEAFFGQGTRLTVV.

The chain recombines TRBV7-3 with TRBJ2-3; D remains ambiguous. V was shortened by 3 bases and J by 0 bases, with 7 bases between the two germline ends. CDR3 length equals 14 residues. Looked up from germline, CDR1 is SGHTA and CDR2 is FQGTGA. The CDR3 region is CASSFRSSTDTQYF. The CDR3 DNA reads TGTGCCAGCAGCTTTAGATCTAGCACAGATACGCAGTATTTT.

The rearrangement links TRBV7-9 to TRBJ1-2, with D possibly TRBD1 on 5 matching bases. The CDR3 has 15 amino acids. CDR1 is SEHNR, CDR2 FQNEAQ, per germline (reference sequence). Trimming took off 3 bases at V and 3 bases at J, with 14 bases between the two ends. The CDR3 DNA follows: TGTGCCAGCAGCTTTCGGCAGGGAACCTACTATGGCTACACCTTC. Translation: CASSFRQGTYYGYTF.

The chain couples TRBV5-1 to TRBJ2-7, with a tentative D call TRBD1 (6 bases). The V and J ends lost 0 bases and 4 bases respectively, with 14 bases between them. In germline, CDR1 is SGHRS, CDR2 YFSETQ. The CDR3 extends over 15 amino acids. CDR3 region: CASSLAQGRGYEQYF. Here the CDR3 DNA reads TGCGCCAGCAGCTTGGCCCAGGGGAGAGGATACGAGCAGTACTTC.

This chain links TRBV27 with TRBJ2-2; either TRBD1 or TRBD2 may fit D (5 bases each). Germline assignment: CDR1 MNHEY and CDR2 SMNVEV (reference sequence). V lost 9 bases to trimming and J lost 2 bases, with 16 bases between them. This CDR3 spans 15 amino acids. The CDR3 DNA reads as TGTGCCAGTTATCAGGGTCGGGGTAACACCGGGGAGCTGTTTTTT. The encoded protein is CASYQGRGNTGELFF.